These 4 T cell receptor beta chains share one sample of origin, sequenced in a study of post-analysis software for immune sequencing data. Study-wide results and limits: The study found TRBV5-6, TRBV5-1 and TRBV20-1 among five TRBV segments more frequent in patients than controls.

Tagging with unique molecular identifiers was a feature of the TCR beta cDNA libraries. TCRdb used MiXCR to reprocess the PCR reads, holding one entry per CDR3 protein. The sample yields 450,000 or so distinct CDR3 sequences, under 55% seen once. No cognate antigen is known for these TCRs. The sample comprised blood. All receptors derive from a girl aged 10 to 17 with multiple sclerosis.

The count of this clonotype is one. The chain recombines TRBV5-1 with TRBJ2-1, with 12 nucleotides matching TRBD2. Germline assignment: CDR1 SGHRS and CDR2 YFSETQ. The trim removed 1 base at V and 10 bases at J, leaving 6 bases unmatched. The CDR3 loop spans 15 amino acids. This CDR3 is CASSLKLAGGGEQFF. CDR3 nucleotide sequence: TGCGCCAGCAGCTTGAAACTAGCGGGAGGTGGGGAGCAGTTCTTC.

The rearrangement links TRBV7-8 to TRBJ1-4, with TRBD1 matching over 11 bases. J was trimmed by 7 bases and V by 5 bases; bases with no gene match: 6. This CDR3 has 15 amino acids. Germline CDR1 and CDR2: SGHVS and FQNEAQ. The CDR3 region is CASSPRTGGFEKLFF. The CDR3 coding sequence is TGTGCCAGCAGCCCCCGGACAGGGGGCTTTGAAAAACTGTTTTTT.

The chain links TRBV18 to TRBJ2-7, with D tentatively TRBD1 (6 bases). From germline, CDR1 is KGHSH and CDR2 LQKENI. The CDR3 length is 15 residues. V was clipped by 0 bases and J by 0 bases, with 9 bases between them. CDR3 DNA: TGTGCCAGCTCACCACCGGGGGCCCTCTCCTACGAGCAGTACTTC. This translates into CASSPPGALSYEQYF.

This clonotype appeared a few times. The chain links TRBV4-1 to TRBJ2-7; D is uncertain. CDR3 size: 13 residues. The V and J ends lost 1 base and 4 bases respectively, with 8 bases between them. Germline values: CDR1 MGHRA, CDR2 YSYEKL. The CDR3 DNA reads as TGCGCCAGCAGCCAAGGCAGAGAATACGAGCAGTACTTC. Its protein is CASSQGREYEQYF.